This TCR beta chain appears in the sequencing data of a study of T cells in Graves' hyperthyroidism and ophthalmopathy. Trimming stripped 9 bases from V and 10 bases from J, with 10 bases between. The CDR3 length is 10 residues. CDR1 SNHLY and CDR2 FYNNEI come from the germline V gene. Amplified TCR beta CDR3 regions came from RNA transcripts. A set of HTBI primers served as the primers for a first-round RT-PCR of the TCR CDR3. TCRdb re-derived calls from the multiplex PCR reads in MiXCR, one entry per CDR3 protein. This table has about 600,000 distinct CDR3 sequences, approximately 15% appearing once. Regarding the study as a whole: In simple terms, a model built on 13 V-J features told ophthalmopathy apart from stable hyperthyroidism.

At least ten counts were recorded for this clonotype. Its antigen is unknown. This receptor was identified in a young woman with Graves' ophthalmopathy. The genes are TRBV2 and TRBJ2-1; no reliable D call. Input material: blood. The CDR3 spells CARNLLEQFF. CDR3 sequence (DNA): TGTGCCAGAAATTTACTCGAGCAGTTCTTC.